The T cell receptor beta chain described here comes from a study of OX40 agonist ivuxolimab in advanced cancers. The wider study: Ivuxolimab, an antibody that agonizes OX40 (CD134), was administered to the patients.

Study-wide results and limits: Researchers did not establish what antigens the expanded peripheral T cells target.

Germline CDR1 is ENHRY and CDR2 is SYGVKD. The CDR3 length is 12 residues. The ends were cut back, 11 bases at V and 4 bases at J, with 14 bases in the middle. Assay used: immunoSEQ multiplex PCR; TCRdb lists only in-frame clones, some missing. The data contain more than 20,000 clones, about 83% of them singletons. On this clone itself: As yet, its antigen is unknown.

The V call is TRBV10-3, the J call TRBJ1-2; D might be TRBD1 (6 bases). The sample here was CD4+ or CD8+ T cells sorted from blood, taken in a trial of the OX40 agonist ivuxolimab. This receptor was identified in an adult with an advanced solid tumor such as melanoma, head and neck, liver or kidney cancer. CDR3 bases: TGTGCCTCCGGGGACACGTCCTATGGCTACACCTTC. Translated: CASGDTSYGYTF.